The 5 T cell receptor beta chains presented below share a single source sample, sequenced in a study of response to subunit inactivated influenza vaccine. One entry per CDR3 protein, called by TCRdb with MiXCR from the RT-PCR reads. The sample comprises 500,000 to 650,000 distinct CDR3 sequences, 6.5% to 8% of which are singletons, and 10% to 15% rests with the top ten. Here the sequenced sample was PBMCs from blood, taken around 25 months after vaccination. The receptor source for this set is a man aged 45 to 75 who received an inactivated influenza vaccine.

The genes are TRBV5-4 and TRBJ2-1, with D perhaps given as TRBD1 or TRBD2 (5 bases each). The V end lost 3 bases, the J end lost 8 bases, and 21 bases lay between the germline ends. Germline CDR1 and CDR2: SGHNT and YYREEE (reference sequence). The CDR3 extends over 16 amino acids. The CDR3 DNA sequence: TGTGCCAGCAGCTCGAAGATACGAGGGGCCATCGATGAGCAGTTCTTC. This translates into CASSSKIRGAIDEQFF.

This chain uses TRBV20-1 with TRBJ1-5; 10 bases agree with TRBD1. The CDR3 length is 14 residues. J was trimmed by 7 bases and V by 3 bases; bases with no gene match: 6. Germline CDR1 is DFQATT and CDR2 is SNEGSKA (reference sequence). The CDR3 reads CSASRGQGRQPQHF. In DNA, the CDR3 is TGCAGTGCTAGCAGGGGACAGGGGAGACAGCCCCAGCATTTT.

The J gene is TRBJ2-7, the V gene TRBV7-8, with a weak D call TRBD2 (5 bases). The CDR3 spans 14 residues. CDR1 is SGHVS, CDR2 FQNEAQ, per germline. The V gene lost 3 bases and the J gene lost 1 base, with 10 bases spanning the gap. The DNA for the CDR3 is TGTGCCAGCAGCTTCACGGAGGTGTCCTACGAGCAGTACTTC. Amino acid sequence: CASSFTEVSYEQYF.

Turning to this clonotype: Mismatch with germline at one junction end may stem from a read error. This chain joins TRBV4-3 and TRBJ1-5; D not resolved. The germline V gene has CDR1 LGHNA and CDR2 YSLEER. This CDR3 spans 15 amino acids. CDR3 loop: CASSQDMVGNQPEHF. Here the CDR3 DNA reads TGCGCCAGCAGCCAAGATATGGTCGGCAATCAGCCCGAGCATTTT.

V usage is TRBV9 and J usage is TRBJ2-7; D could derive from TRBD1 or TRBD2 (5 bases each). This CDR3 is 17 amino acids long. Per germline, CDR1 SGDLS and CDR2 YYNGEE. The V and J ends lost 0 bases and 3 bases respectively, with 19 bases between them. CDR3: CASSVGGSIGAVYEQYF. The CDR3 region has the DNA TGTGCCAGCAGCGTAGGGGGTTCGATCGGGGCCGTCTACGAGCAGTACTTC.